The clone carrying this T cell receptor beta chain was detected a few times. What it binds is unknown. Germline values: CDR1 ENHRY, CDR2 SYGVKD. The germline V and J ends were trimmed by 7 bases and 3 bases, with 7 bases remaining between them. This CDR3 has 11 amino acids. The sample originates from a study of early T cells in non-severe SARS-CoV-2 infection. Study overall: Bulk RNA isolated from unsorted whole blood underwent sequencing; chains were not paired.

General study results and limits: Reliance on VDJdb matching favored anti-spike CD8 responses; private and CD4 specificities were missed.

Attached unique molecular identifiers marked individual cDNA molecules. TCRdb reprocessed the 5' RACE reads with MiXCR, giving one entry per CDR3 protein. The data contain 88,000 or so distinct CDR3 sequences, just under 15% of them singletons. The sequence was obtained from an adult who was a healthcare worker with PCR-confirmed SARS-CoV-2 infection or an uninfected control (not recorded which). What was sequenced was whole blood. This sequence joins TRBV10-3 and TRBJ2-7; D is unresolved. This chain's CDR3 is CAIKNGYEQYF. DNA of the CDR3: TGTGCCATCAAGAACGGCTACGAGCAGTACTTC.